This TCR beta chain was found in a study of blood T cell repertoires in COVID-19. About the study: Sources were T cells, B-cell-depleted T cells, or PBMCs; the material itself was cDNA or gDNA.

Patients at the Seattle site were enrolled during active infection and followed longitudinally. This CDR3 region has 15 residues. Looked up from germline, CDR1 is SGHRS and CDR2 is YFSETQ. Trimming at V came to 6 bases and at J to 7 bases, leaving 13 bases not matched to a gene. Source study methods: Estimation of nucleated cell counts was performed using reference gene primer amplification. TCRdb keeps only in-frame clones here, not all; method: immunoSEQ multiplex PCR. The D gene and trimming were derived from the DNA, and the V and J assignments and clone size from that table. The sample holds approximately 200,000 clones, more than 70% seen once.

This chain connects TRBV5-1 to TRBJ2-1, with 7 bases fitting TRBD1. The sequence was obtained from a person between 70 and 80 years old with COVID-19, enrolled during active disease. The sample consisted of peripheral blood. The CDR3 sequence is CASTTDPGQTNEQFF. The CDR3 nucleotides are TGCGCCAGCACGACGGACCCGGGACAGACTAATGAGCAGTTCTTC. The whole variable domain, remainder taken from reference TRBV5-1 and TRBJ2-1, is KAGVTQTPRYLIKTRGQQVTLSCSPISGHRSVSWYQQTPGQGLQFLFEYFSETQRNKGNFPGRFSGRQFSNSRSEMNVSTLELGDSALYLCASTTDPGQTNEQFFGPGTRLTVL.